The 29 T cell receptor beta chains given below trace back to one sample, sequenced in a study of blood T cell repertoires in COVID-19. The method was immunoSEQ multiplex PCR; TCRdb's version includes in-frame clones alone and lacks a portion of them. The sample carries fewer than 350,000 clones, approximately 90% recorded once. Sequencing was performed on PBMCs or T cells enriched from blood (not recorded which). The source of these receptors is a woman aged 60-75 years in a cohort exposed to, infected with or recovered from COVID-19 (not recorded which).

The gene calls are TRBV6-5 and TRBJ1-5; D unresolved. Germline V gene data show CDR1 as MNHEY and CDR2 as SVGAGI. This CDR3 comprises 13 residues. V lost 6 bases and J 2 bases, leaving 8 bases between the germline ends. Written as DNA, the CDR3 is TGTGCCAGCAGCCGGTACGGCAATCAGCCCCAGCATTTT. It codes for CASSRYGNQPQHF.

The chain employs TRBV7-9 and TRBJ2-1; TRBD2 might be the D (6 bases). The CDR3 is made up of 19 amino acids. The germline CDR1 and CDR2 sequences are SEHNR and FQNEAQ (reference sequence). Trimming shortened V by 1 base and J by 2 bases, and 21 bases separated the two germline ends. The CDR3 spells CASSLEASFGGGTYNEQFF. CDR3 bases: TGTGCCAGCAGCTTAGAAGCGTCCTTCGGCGGCGGGACCTACAATGAGCAGTTCTTC. The full variable domain, with the rest looked up from reference TRBV7-9 and TRBJ2-1, is DTGVSQNPRHKITKRGQNVTFRCDPISEHNRLYWYRQTLGQGPEFLTYFQNEAQLEKSRLLSDRFSAERPKGSFSTLEIQRTEQGDSAMYLCASSLEASFGGGTYNEQFFGPGTRLTVL.

Worth noting for this clone: The sample carries other DNA sequences with the same CDR3. The rearrangement links TRBV28 to TRBJ2-7; 7 nucleotides match TRBD1. The V gene end was trimmed by 0 bases and the J gene end by 4 bases; junction bases not matched to a gene: 0. Germline CDR1 reads MDHEN; CDR2 reads SYDVKM. The CDR3 contains 13 residues. The CDR3 region has the DNA TGTGCCAGCAGTTTATGGACAGGGTACGAGCAGTACTTC. Amino acids: CASSLWTGYEQYF.

The chain links TRBV28 to TRBJ1-5, with D hard to call. Germline V lookup: CDR1 MDHEN, CDR2 SYDVKM. The CDR3 is 11 residues long. Trimming cost V 4 bases and J 10 bases, with 8 bases left between them. CDR3 nucleotides: TGTGCCAGCAGTTCCCAGGTTCCCCAGCATTTT. This gives the protein CASSSQVPQHF.

CDR3 amino acids: CASSYPLGTDSYEQYF. CDR3 DNA sequence: TGTGCCAGCAGTTACCCCCTCGGGACAGACTCCTACGAGCAGTACTTC. V is TRBV6-5 and J is TRBJ2-7; 7 bases fit TRBD1. Germline V gene data show CDR1 as MNHEY and CDR2 as SVGAGI. The J segment lost 0 bases and the V segment lost 2 bases, leaving 7 bases of the junction unmatched. The CDR3 sequence is 16 residues long.

The rearrangement joins TRBV5-1 to TRBJ1-3, with a weak D call TRBD1 (6 bases). Trimming removed 4 bases at V and 1 base at J, with 9 bases between. This CDR3 is built from 14 residues. Germline CDR1 reads SGHRS; CDR2 reads YFSETQ. The CDR3 region is CASSPQGSGNTIYF. The CDR3 region has the DNA TGCGCCAGCAGCCCACAGGGATCTGGAAACACCATATATTTT.

This chain joins TRBV28 and TRBJ1-2; D not certain. The CDR3 loop spans 15 amino acids. V dropped 7 bases and J dropped 0 bases, with 15 bases sitting between them. The germline CDR1 and CDR2 sequences are MDHEN and SYDVKM. The CDR3 DNA follows: TGTGCCAGCACCTTGGGGAGTTTCACTAACTATGGCTACACCTTC. Amino acid sequence: CASTLGSFTNYGYTF.

The chain carries TRBV18 and TRBJ2-7; the match to TRBD1 covers 7 bases. V lost 4 bases and J lost 4; bases outside the gene matches: 4. This CDR3 contains 13 residues. Germline CDR1 reads KGHSH; CDR2 reads LQKENI. In nucleotides, the CDR3 is TGTGCCAGCTCACTACCGACAGGGTACGAGCAGTACTTC. It codes for CASSLPTGYEQYF.

V is TRBV30 and J is TRBJ2-1; D remains unclear. Deletions cut 1 base from V and 3 bases from J, with 13 bases between. The CDR3 is made up of 15 amino acids. The germline V gene has CDR1 GTSNPN and CDR2 SVGIG (reference sequence). CDR3 amino acids: CAWSGPSDGYNEQFF. The CDR3 coding sequence is TGTGCCTGGAGTGGGCCATCCGATGGCTACAATGAGCAGTTCTTC. Full variable domain (remainder filled in from reference TRBV30 and TRBJ2-1): SQTIHQWPATLVQPVGSPLSLECTVEGTSNPNLYWYRQAAGRGLQLLFYSVGIGQISSEVPQNLSASRPQDRQFILSSKKLLLSDSGFYLCAWSGPSDGYNEQFFGPGTRLTVL.

This clone was seen a single time. V and J are TRBV12-3 or TRBV12-4 and TRBJ1-5; 8 nucleotides line up with TRBD1. V dropped 6 bases and J dropped 6; count of bases not matched to a gene: 4. CDR3 length: 13 amino acids. This CDR3 reads CASSRQGTQPQHF. CDR3 nucleotides: TGTGCCAGCAGCCGACAGGGGACTCAGCCCCAGCATTTT.

For this clone: The sample holds other DNA sequences that translate to the same CDR3. The CDR3 nucleotides read TGTGCCAGCAGTTTCCAGGGGCGAGAGACCCAGTACTTC. It translates to CASSFQGRETQYF. The V and J genes are TRBV27 and TRBJ2-5; possibly TRBD1 for D (6 bases). Germline-derived CDR1 and CDR2 are MNHEY and SMNVEV (reference sequence). Trimming cost V 3 bases and J 4 bases, with 9 bases left between them. The CDR3 consists of 13 residues.

The chain joins TRBV4-1 to TRBJ2-4, with 7 bases identical to TRBD1. The CDR3 has 17 residues. The ends lost 3 bases at V and 1 base at J; junction bases unmatched: 9. Germline V CDR1 and CDR2: MGHRA, YSYEKL. In DNA form, the CDR3 reads TGCGCCAGCAGCCATCCCGACAGGGCCAGGGCCAAAAACATTCAGTACTTC. It is translated as CASSHPDRARAKNIQYF.

The chain couples TRBV5-8 to TRBJ2-5; D is ambiguous. Germline CDR1 reads SGHTS; CDR2 reads YDEGEE. V lost 0 bases and J 4 bases, leaving 4 bases between the germline ends. This CDR3 spans 12 amino acids. The CDR3 DNA reads as TGTGCCAGCAGCTTGGCCGGAGAGACCCAGTACTTC. Amino acid sequence: CASSLAGETQYF.

This clone was seen once. The chain recombines TRBV6-5 with TRBJ2-1; 14 nucleotides align to TRBD2. Germline CDR1 and CDR2: MNHEY and SVGAGI. The CDR3 has 15 amino acids. V was pared by 6 bases and J by 7 bases, with 5 bases of the junction left unmatched. CDR3: CASSKGLAGENEQFF. As DNA, the CDR3 is TGTGCCAGCAGCAAGGGACTAGCGGGAGAGAATGAGCAGTTCTTC.

This clone was seen once. CDR3: CASSLSGRVHGELFF. The CDR3 nucleotides are TGTGCCAGCAGTTTAAGCGGGAGGGTCCACGGGGAGCTGTTTTTT. The chain employs TRBV27 and TRBJ2-2, with 10 bases aligning to TRBD2. The CDR3 loop spans 15 amino acids. V gave up 2 bases and J gave up 7 bases; unmatched junction bases: 4. Per the germline V gene, CDR1 is MNHEY and CDR2 is SMNVEV (reference sequence).

The chain employs TRBV27 and TRBJ2-1; 7 bases fit TRBD2. Per germline, CDR1 MNHEY and CDR2 SMNVEV (reference sequence). V trimming: 7 bases; J trimming: 0 bases; junction bases outside the gene matches: 6. The CDR3 totals 15 residues. DNA for the CDR3: TGTGCCAGCACCCAAAGGGAGGGCTCCTACAATGAGCAGTTCTTC. Translated: CASTQREGSYNEQFF.

V and J are TRBV21-1 and TRBJ2-7; TRBD1 was called by the table and not checked on the DNA. TRBV21-1 is reported as a pseudogene. The CDR3 totals 19 residues. CDR3 residues: CASSKGPDRETHISYEQYF. The CDR3 nucleotides are TGTGCCAGCAGCAAAGGACCCGACAGGGAAACGCATATCTCCTACGAGCAGTACTTC.

Comments on this clone: The junction departs from germline at one end; a sequencing error may be responsible. J is TRBJ1-2 and V is TRBV6-2 or TRBV6-3, with D hard to call. The CDR3 is 13 amino acids. The V gene's germline CDR1 is MNHEY and CDR2 SVGEGT. The DNA of the CDR3 is TGTGCCAGCAGTTACGGGCAGGCCTATGGTTACACCTTC. It encodes CASSYGQAYGYTF.

V gene TRBV5-1 combines with J gene TRBJ2-1; tentatively, D is TRBD2 (5 bases). There are 15 residues in the CDR3. With 2 bases removed from V and 2 bases from J, the gap between germline ends came to 11 bases. Per the germline V gene, CDR1 is SGHRS and CDR2 is YFSETQ. The CDR3 sequence is CASSFGRGAYNEQFF. As DNA, the CDR3 is TGCGCCAGCAGCTTCGGCCGGGGAGCCTACAATGAGCAGTTCTTC.

This sequence joins TRBV5-1 and TRBJ2-1, with TRBD2 identical over 10 bases. CDR1 is SGHRS and CDR2 is YFSETQ in the germline V gene. V lost 3 bases and J lost 13; bases outside the gene matches: 13. The CDR3 runs 15 residues. CDR3 in DNA: TGCGCCAGCAGCTCCTCCAGCGGGAGGGCCAACATTCAGTTCTTC. Its translation: CASSSSSGRANIQFF. The full variable domain, with the rest looked up from reference TRBV5-1 and TRBJ2-1, is KAGVTQTPRYLIKTRGQQVTLSCSPISGHRSVSWYQQTPGQGLQFLFEYFSETQRNKGNFPGRFSGRQFSNSRSEMNVSTLELGDSALYLCASSSSSGRANIQFFGPGTRLTVL.

The chain recombines TRBV11-2 with TRBJ2-5; a possible D gene is TRBD1 (6 bases). Trimming removed 5 bases from V and 1 base from J, with 8 bases in between. CDR1 is SGHAT, CDR2 FQNNGV, per germline. The CDR3 length is 13 residues. CDR3 residues: CASSPQGQETQYF. The CDR3 coding sequence is TGTGCCAGCAGCCCACAGGGCCAAGAGACCCAGTACTTC.

The table lists this clone with a count of one. The J gene is TRBJ2-7, the V gene TRBV7-2; 9 bases map to TRBD2. With V trimmed by 5 bases and J by 3 bases, 5 bases remained unmatched. The CDR3 runs to 14 residues. Germline lookup yields CDR1 SGHTA and CDR2 FQGNSA. The DNA of the CDR3 is TGTGCCAGCAGCCCATGGACTAGCGACTACGAGCAGTACTTC. Amino acids: CASSPWTSDYEQYF.

The chain has TRBV30 and TRBJ1-1; no definite D call. Germline V lookup: CDR1 GTSNPN, CDR2 SVGIG (reference sequence). This CDR3 comprises 13 residues. The ends were cut back, 0 bases at V and 2 bases at J, with 7 bases in the middle. The CDR3 nucleotides are TGTGCCTGGAGTGTAGGGAGTAACACTGAAGCTTTCTTT. It codes for CAWSVGSNTEAFF.

The chain employs TRBV19 and TRBJ1-1; possible D gene TRBD1, 5 bases. Trimming left V 7 bases short and J 5 bases short, with 17 bases between. CDR1 and CDR2 (germline): LNHDA, SQIVND (reference sequence). There are 14 residues in the CDR3. As DNA, the CDR3 is TGTGCCAGTACCCCCGCGGGGGGGAGGACTGAAGCTTTCTTT. This translates into CASTPAGGRTEAFF. Using reference TRBV19 and TRBJ1-1 for the parts outside the CDR3, the full variable domain is DGGITQSPKYLFRKEGQNVTLSCEQNLNHDAMYWYRQDPGQGLRLIYYSQIVNDFQKGDIAEGYSVSREKKESFPLTVTSAQKNPTAFYLCASTPAGGRTEAFFGQGTRLTVV.

This sequence joins TRBV2 and TRBJ1-2; 9 bases are shared with TRBD1. V gave up 3 bases and J gave up 8 bases; unmatched junction bases: 4. The CDR3 covers 13 residues. The germline gives CDR1 SNHLY, CDR2 FYNNEI. As DNA, the CDR3 is TGTGCCAGCAGTGACCGGACAGGGGCCGGCTACACCTTC. The encoded protein is CASSDRTGAGYTF.

The V gene is TRBV18, the J gene TRBJ1-1; 11 nucleotides line up with TRBD1. V shed 6 bases, J shed 1 base, and the junction held 10 bases outside the gene matches. CDR3 length: 17 amino acids. Germline V gene data show CDR1 as KGHSH and CDR2 as LQKENI. The CDR3 sequence is CASSPWDRGFRNTEAFF. The CDR3 coding sequence is TGTGCCAGCTCTCCTTGGGACAGGGGGTTTCGGAACACTGAAGCTTTCTTT.

V usage is TRBV5-8 and J usage is TRBJ2-1; 8 bases agree with TRBD1. Germline V CDR1 and CDR2: SGHTS, YDEGEE. V trimming: 4 bases; J trimming: 4 bases; junction bases outside the gene matches: 7. The length of the CDR3 is 15 residues. CDR3 sequence: CASSRGQGGYNEQFF. In DNA form, the CDR3 reads TGTGCCAGCAGCCGCGGACAGGGAGGTTACAATGAGCAGTTCTTC.

V is TRBV7-6 and J is TRBJ1-3; no clear D gene. V shed 0 bases and J shed 3 bases, with 18 bases lying between them. The CDR3 contains 18 residues. Germline assignment: CDR1 SGHVS and CDR2 FNYEAQ. CDR3 sequence: CASSLAWTTGSSGNTIYF. The DNA for the CDR3 is TGTGCCAGCAGCTTAGCGTGGACGACGGGGTCTAGTGGAAACACCATATATTTT.

The chain carries TRBV27 and TRBJ1-6; TRBD1 matches 8 bases. Losses at the gene ends were 3 bases for V and 10 bases for J; bases not matched to a gene: 5. CDR3 length: 14 residues. Germline lookup yields CDR1 MNHEY and CDR2 SMNVEV (reference sequence). CDR3 nucleotide sequence: TGTGCCAGCAGTTTCTCGGACAGGGCATCACCCCTCCACTTT. Residues: CASSFSDRASPLHF.